The clone carrying this T cell receptor (beta chain) was counted a few times. Antigen unknown. The PCR made use of 60 Vbeta and 13 Jbeta primers. Libraries were prepared by immunoSEQ multiplex PCR; TCRdb keeps only in-frame clonotypes and omits some of them. The data hold some 100,000 clones, with around two thirds observed a single time. Germline V gives CDR1 SGHNT, CDR2 YYREEE (reference sequence). The CDR3 extends over 14 amino acids. Trimming at V came to 4 bases and at J to 6 bases, leaving 6 bases not matched to a gene. These data come from a study of cytomegalovirus exposure and HLA in healthy donors. Study results and limitations: In a later analysis, several top co-occurrence clusters appeared linked to parvovirus B19, influenza, CMV and Epstein-Barr virus.

The chain uses TRBV5-4 and TRBJ1-4; 7 nucleotides match TRBD1. The receptor was derived from a woman aged 30 to 39 in good health and CMV-seropositive. Sequenced sample: PBMCs. The chain's CDR3 is CASSRQGWDEKLFF. CDR3 nucleotides: TGTGCCAGCAGCCGACAGGGTTGGGATGAAAAACTGTTTTTT.